This is a list of T cell receptor beta chains from one sample in a study of T cell clonotyping in hematopoietic cell transplantation. The assay was immunoSEQ multiplex PCR, and TCRdb's table has in-frame clones only and misses some. The sample holds about 6,800 clones, 70% to 90% seen once. The starting material was peripheral blood mononuclear cells, obtained before stem cell transplant. The receptors shown here come from a man aged 30-40 years with acute myeloid leukemia. Some clones in this sample may be carry-over from other donors' samples. CDR3s include the opening cysteine and the closing phenylalanine or tryptophan. The order of the fields is V gene, J gene, clone size, CDR3 protein. Part of the rows lack a size; the others show once, few, many or a class for expanded clones.

>TRBV15|TRBJ2-7|-
CATSSGASYEQYF
>TRBV19|TRBJ1-2|-
CASSMDPTGIYGYTF
>TRBV15|TRBJ2-7|-
CATSIGFGYEQYF
>TRBV28|TRBJ1-2|few
CASSNLIYGYTF
>TRBV28|TRBJ2-7|-
CASSSNYQGNVWEQYF
>TRBV2|TRBJ2-7|-
CASRGGGPRSSYEQYF
>TRBV27|TRBJ2-2|-
CASSPTGWRTGELFF
>TRBV10-3|TRBJ2-7|-
CAIKPGTAQDEQYF
>TRBV7-7|TRBJ2-2|-
CASSTTTGELFF
>TRBV10-1|TRBJ1-1|few
CATSGDLNTEAFF
>TRBV5-6|TRBJ2-2|-
CASSSHGGDRVDTGELFF
>TRBV11-3|TRBJ1-1|once
CASSQTGALMNTEAFF
>TRBV4-2|TRBJ1-4|-
CASSLGQGREKLFF
>TRBV19|TRBJ2-2|-
CASSVGTGGITGELFF
>TRBV30|TRBJ2-2|-
CAWSDGLAGPGELFF
>TRBV29-1|TRBJ1-2|-
CSADRGNSIYGYTF
>TRBV30|TRBJ1-2|-
CAWKGGALGVKDYGYTF
>TRBV5-1|TRBJ2-5|-
CASRLDSQETQYF
>TRBV14|TRBJ1-3|few
CASSQGFDRFGNTIYF
>TRBV29-1|TRBJ2-7|-
CSVEDPPYEQYF
>TRBV28|TRBJ1-2|-
CASIKDRNYGYTF
>TRBV5-6|TRBJ1-3|-
CASSYGNTIYF
>TRBV28|TRBJ2-5|-
CASSPGWGEETQYF
>TRBV6-5|TRBJ2-3|-
CASSYSSGLATDTQYF
>TRBV19|TRBJ2-7|-
CASSGWAGTYEQYF
>TRBV2|TRBJ1-2|-
CASSGQLYYGYTF
>TRBV27|TRBJ2-1|-
CASSQRGAEQFF